A single sample is the source of the 22 T cell receptor beta chains below, sequenced in a study of cytomegalovirus exposure and HLA in healthy donors. The PCR contained 60 Vbeta and 13 Jbeta primers. This table comes from immunoSEQ multiplex PCR, and its TCRdb copy is limited to in-frame clones, with some not included. Counted here are some 90,000 clones, approximately 75% occurring once; the ten biggest clones make up 3%. Sample: PBMCs. The receptor source for this set is a female donor in good health and CMV-seropositive.

The chain employs TRBV30 and TRBJ1-5; 8 bases match TRBD1. The germline CDR1 and CDR2 sequences are GTSNPN and SVGIG (reference sequence). The CDR3 is 15 residues long. Trimming removed 2 bases from V and 3 bases from J; junction bases left unmatched: 6. The CDR3 region is CAWSHGTGSNQPQHF. DNA for the CDR3: TGTGCCTGGAGTCACGGGACAGGCTCCAATCAGCCCCAGCATTTT. Complete variable domain (other parts from reference TRBV30 and TRBJ1-5): SQTIHQWPATLVQPVGSPLSLECTVEGTSNPNLYWYRQAAGRGLQLLFYSVGIGQISSEVPQNLSASRPQDRQFILSSKKLLLSDSGFYLCAWSHGTGSNQPQHFGDGTRLSIL.

The V and J genes are TRBV6-1 and TRBJ2-4; 11 bases map to TRBD1. The CDR3 contains 14 residues. Germline assignment: CDR1 MNHNS and CDR2 SASEGT. The V and J ends lost 7 bases and 9 bases, in that order; junction bases with no gene match: 8. The chain's CDR3 is CASTQDRGRPIQYF. The CDR3, as DNA: TGTGCCAGCACTCAGGACAGGGGGCGTCCCATTCAGTACTTC.

In its sample, this clone was seen a few times. The gene calls are TRBV14 and TRBJ2-5; the D gene is possibly TRBD1 (6 bases). Germline loops: CDR1 SGHDN, CDR2 FVKESK. The CDR3 runs to 12 residues. Trimming took 1 base from V and 7 from J, leaving 7 bases between them. In DNA form, the CDR3 reads TGTGCCAGCAGCCAAGTCAGGGGGACCCAGTACTTC. Translating it yields CASSQVRGTQYF.

The J gene is TRBJ2-7, the V gene TRBV5-1; 7 positions match TRBD2. The CDR3 is 13 amino acids. Germline trimming cut 3 bases from V and 4 bases from J; bases unmatched to any gene: 4. Germline V gives CDR1 SGHRS, CDR2 YFSETQ. This CDR3 is CASSYSSGYEQYF. The CDR3 bases are TGCGCCAGCAGCTACTCTAGCGGTTACGAGCAGTACTTC. Combining the CDR3 with reference TRBV5-1 and TRBJ2-7 gives the whole variable domain KAGVTQTPRYLIKTRGQQVTLSCSPISGHRSVSWYQQTPGQGLQFLFEYFSETQRNKGNFPGRFSGRQFSNSRSEMNVSTLELGDSALYLCASSYSSGYEQYFGPGTRLTVT.

This clone showed up just once. The CDR3 DNA follows: TGCGCCAGCAGCTTGGGGCAGGGGTTCTACAATGAGCAGTTCTTC. Protein: CASSLGQGFYNEQFF. The rearrangement uses TRBV5-1 and TRBJ2-1; possibly TRBD1 for D (6 bases). Deletions cut 0 bases from V and 3 bases from J, with 10 bases between. CDR3 size: 15 residues. The germline V gene encodes CDR1 SGHRS and CDR2 YFSETQ.

The chain combines TRBV28 with TRBJ2-7; D possibly corresponds to TRBD1 (6 bases). The CDR3 is 13 residues long. Per germline, CDR1 MDHEN and CDR2 SYDVKM. The V gene lost 6 bases and the J gene lost 4 bases, with 13 bases spanning the gap. The CDR3 DNA is TGTGCCAGCAGCCAGGGGCGCCAATACGAGCAGTACTTC. Its translation is CASSQGRQYEQYF.

The chain links TRBV14 to TRBJ2-1, with 8 bases matching TRBD1. The V and J ends lost 6 bases and 16 bases, in that order; junction bases with no gene match: 14. Per germline, CDR1 SGHDN and CDR2 FVKESK. The CDR3 loop spans 13 amino acids. The CDR3 nucleotides are TGTGCCAGCAGTCAACCTGGAGGGACAGGACGTTTCTTC. This translates into CASSQPGGTGRFF.

The rearrangement uses TRBV5-4 and TRBJ1-6; no definite D call. This CDR3 comprises 17 residues. Trimming shortened V by 3 bases and J by 7 bases, and 20 bases separated the two germline ends. The V gene's germline CDR1 is SGHNT and CDR2 YYREEE (reference sequence). The CDR3 sequence: CASSSIAGPSPNSPLHF. CDR3 DNA: TGTGCCAGCAGCTCTATTGCGGGCCCTTCCCCAAATTCACCCCTCCACTTT.

V usage is TRBV11-3 and J usage is TRBJ2-3, with TRBD2 identical over 9 bases. Trimming cost V 5 bases and J 6 bases; bases outside gene matches: 6. Germline V gene lookup returns CDR1 SGHNT and CDR2 YENEEA. The CDR3 contains 14 residues. The CDR3 spells CASSRGGAGDTQYF. The CDR3, as DNA: TGTGCCAGCAGCCGCGGGGGGGCGGGGGATACGCAGTATTTT. Drawing the rest from reference TRBV11-3 and TRBJ2-3, the complete variable domain is EAGVVQSPRYKIIEKKQPVAFWCNPISGHNTLYWYLQNLGQGPELLIRYENEEAVDDSQLPKDRFSAERLKGVDSTLKIQPAELGDSAVYLCASSRGGAGDTQYFGPGTRLTVL.

The rearrangement uses TRBV5-4 and TRBJ1-1, with 9 bases aligning to TRBD1. V dropped 2 bases and J dropped 6; count of bases not matched to a gene: 2. CDR1 is SGHNT and CDR2 is YYREEE in the germline V gene (reference sequence). The CDR3 has 13 residues. In nucleotides, the CDR3 is TGTGCCAGCAGCTTCGGGACAGGGCCTGAAGCTTTCTTT. The encoded protein is CASSFGTGPEAFF.

This clone was picked up a small number of times. This CDR3 is CATGDRVVTEAFF. The CDR3 nucleotides are TGTGCCACTGGAGACAGGGTCGTAACTGAAGCTTTCTTT. The chain recombines TRBV2 with TRBJ1-1, with 7 bases aligning to TRBD1. Germline trimming cut 10 bases from V and 5 bases from J; bases unmatched to any gene: 10. Germline CDR1 SNHLY, CDR2 FYNNEI. The CDR3 runs to 13 residues. Using reference TRBV2 and TRBJ1-1 for the parts outside the CDR3, the full variable domain is EPEVTQTPSHQVTQMGQEVILRCVPISNHLYFYWYRQILGQKVEFLVSFYNNEISEKSEIFDDQFSVERPDGSNFTLKIRSTKLEDSAMYFCATGDRVVTEAFFGQGTRLTVV.

This clone was seen once. The gene calls are TRBV5-8 and TRBJ2-1, with 9 bases fitting TRBD2. CDR1 SGHTS and CDR2 YDEGEE come from the germline V gene. Germline trimming cut 1 base from V and 4 bases from J; bases unmatched to any gene: 15. This CDR3 is built from 19 residues. Here the CDR3 reads CASSLFWGPGTSLYNEQFF. The CDR3 nucleotides read TGTGCCAGCAGCTTGTTTTGGGGTCCCGGGACTAGCCTGTACAATGAGCAGTTCTTC.

This clone was counted a few times. V is TRBV10-3 and J is TRBJ1-1; a possible D gene is TRBD1 (6 bases). CDR3 size: 15 residues. Per germline, CDR1 ENHRY and CDR2 SYGVKD. The V end was cut by 2 bases, the J end by 1 base, with 11 bases between. The CDR3 spells CAISEGGDRNTEAFF. The CDR3 nucleotides read TGTGCCATCAGTGAGGGGGGCGACAGGAACACTGAAGCTTTCTTT.

J is TRBJ2-7 and V is TRBV10-3, with D perhaps matching TRBD2 (6 bases). Per the germline V gene, CDR1 is ENHRY and CDR2 is SYGVKD. Trimming shortened V by 9 bases and J by 2 bases, and 11 bases separated the two germline ends. The CDR3 contains 12 residues. CDR3 region: CAIDSGPYEQYF. The DNA of the CDR3 is TGTGCCATAGATAGCGGACCCTACGAGCAGTACTTC.

V is TRBV12-2 and J is TRBJ2-7; the table's D call of TRBD1 was not tested on the DNA. TRBV12-2 is assigned pseudogene status. This CDR3 contains 15 residues. CDR3 nucleotides: TGTGCAAGTCGCTTAGAATCCGCCCAGGACTACGAGCAGTACTTC. The encoded protein is CASRLESAQDYEQYF.

The chain is built from TRBV4-1 and TRBJ1-1, with D possibly matching TRBD1 (6 bases). Per germline, CDR1 MGHRA and CDR2 YSYEKL. Trimming removed 3 bases from V and 0 bases from J, with 11 bases in between. This CDR3 has 15 residues. The CDR3 reads CASSHPQGLNTEAFF. CDR3 nucleotides: TGCGCCAGCAGCCACCCACAGGGATTGAACACTGAAGCTTTCTTT.

The chain links TRBV29-1 to TRBJ1-2; 12 bases match TRBD1. The J segment lost 6 bases and the V segment lost 7 bases, leaving 12 bases of the junction unmatched. Germline V lookup: CDR1 SQVTM, CDR2 ANQGSEA. The CDR3 has 15 residues. This chain's CDR3 is CSADGTGGAVNGYTF. CDR3 nucleotides: TGCAGCGCCGACGGGACAGGGGGCGCGGTAAATGGCTACACCTTC.

This rearrangement joins TRBV11-3 to TRBJ2-1, with a tentative D call TRBD1 (5 bases). Trimming removed 1 base from V and 9 bases from J, with 13 bases in between. The germline V gene has CDR1 SGHNT and CDR2 YENEEA. The CDR3 is made up of 14 amino acids. The DNA for the CDR3 is TGTGCCAGCAGCTTAGTGTTCCAGGGTGGTGAGCAGTTCTTC. Amino acids: CASSLVFQGGEQFF.

The rearrangement links TRBV16 to TRBJ1-1; the match to TRBD1 covers 10 bases. The trim removed 4 bases at V and 7 bases at J, leaving 12 bases unmatched. This CDR3 has 16 residues. Germline CDR1 and CDR2: KGHSY and FQNENV. For the CDR3, the DNA is TGTGCCAGCAGCCCGGGACAGGGGTTGGTCACCCATGAAGCTTTCTTT. Translation: CASSPGQGLVTHEAFF.

The chain has TRBV25-1 and TRBJ2-3, with D possibly being TRBD1 (5 bases). The CDR3 is 14 residues long. V was pared by 1 base and J by 4 bases, with 9 bases between. CDR1 and CDR2 from the germline V gene are MGHDK and SYGVNS. CDR3 bases: TGTGCCAGCAGTGAATTCGGCAGGGCAGATACGCAGTATTTT. It yields the protein CASSEFGRADTQYF.

This sequence joins TRBV4-3 and TRBJ2-3, with 9 bases matching TRBD2. After removal of 2 bases from V and 0 bases from J, the junction contained 6 bases not matched to a gene. CDR3 length equals 17 residues. Germline CDR1 LGHNA, CDR2 YSLEER. For the CDR3, the DNA is TGCGCCAGCAGCCAAAACCTAGCGGGGACTAGCACAGATACGCAGTATTTT. Protein: CASSQNLAGTSTDTQYF.

This clone has more than one count but fewer than ten. This chain joins TRBV28 and TRBJ1-5; tentatively, D is TRBD1 (6 bases). The V gene's germline CDR1 is MDHEN and CDR2 SYDVKM. V lost 5 bases to trimming and J lost 4 bases, with 12 bases between them. This CDR3 region has 14 residues. As DNA, the CDR3 is TGTGCCAGCAGTCAAAACAGGGTAAATCAGCCCCAGCATTTT. This translates into CASSQNRVNQPQHF.